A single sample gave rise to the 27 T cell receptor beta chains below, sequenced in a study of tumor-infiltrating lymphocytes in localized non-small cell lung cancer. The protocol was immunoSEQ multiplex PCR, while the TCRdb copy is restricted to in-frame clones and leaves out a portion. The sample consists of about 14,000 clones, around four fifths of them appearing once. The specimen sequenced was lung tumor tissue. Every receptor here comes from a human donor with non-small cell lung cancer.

CDR3: CASRRTGTTSNQPQHF. Here the CDR3 DNA reads TGTGCCAGTAGGAGGACCGGGACAACTAGCAATCAGCCCCAGCATTTT. The V call is TRBV19, the J call TRBJ1-5, with a weak D call TRBD1 (6 bases). From germline, CDR1 is LNHDA and CDR2 SQIVND (reference sequence). V lost 6 bases and J 0 bases, leaving 15 bases between the germline ends. The CDR3 consists of 16 residues.

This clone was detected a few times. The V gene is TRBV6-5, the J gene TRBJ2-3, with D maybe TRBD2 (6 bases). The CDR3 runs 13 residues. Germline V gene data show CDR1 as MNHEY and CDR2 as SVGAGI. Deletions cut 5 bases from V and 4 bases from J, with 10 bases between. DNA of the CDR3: TGTGCCAGCAGTGACCGACTAGCAGATACGCAGTATTTT. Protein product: CASSDRLADTQYF.

The CDR3 DNA reads as TGTGCCAGCAGCCGTAGCCTAAGGACTAGCGGCACAGATACGCAGTATTTT. Residues: CASSRSLRTSGTDTQYF. The chain recombines TRBV7-2 with TRBJ2-3, with 9 bases aligning to TRBD2. From germline, CDR1 is SGHTA and CDR2 FQGNSA. The V segment lost 5 bases and the J segment 1 base; nucleotides outside the gene matches: 10. There are 17 residues in the CDR3.

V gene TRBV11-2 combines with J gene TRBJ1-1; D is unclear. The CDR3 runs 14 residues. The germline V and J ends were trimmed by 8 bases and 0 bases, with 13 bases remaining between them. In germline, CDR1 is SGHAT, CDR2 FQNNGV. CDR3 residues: CASVVRGLNTEAFF. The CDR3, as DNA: TGTGCCAGCGTGGTTCGAGGGTTGAACACTGAAGCTTTCTTT.

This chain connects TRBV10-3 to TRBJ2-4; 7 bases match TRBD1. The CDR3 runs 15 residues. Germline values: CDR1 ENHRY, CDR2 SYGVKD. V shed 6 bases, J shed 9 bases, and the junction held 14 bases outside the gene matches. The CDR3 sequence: CAISPHEGAQTIQYF. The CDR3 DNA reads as TGTGCCATCAGCCCACATGAGGGGGCGCAAACCATTCAGTACTTC.

CDR3 DNA sequence: TGCGCCAGCAGCCAAGGACTAGACGGATACAATGAGCAGTTCTTC. Encoded protein: CASSQGLDGYNEQFF. The rearrangement uses TRBV4-1 and TRBJ2-1, with a weak D call TRBD2 (6 bases). The CDR3 spans 15 residues. The V end was cut by 1 base, the J end by 4 bases, with 11 bases between. The germline V gene has CDR1 MGHRA and CDR2 YSYEKL.

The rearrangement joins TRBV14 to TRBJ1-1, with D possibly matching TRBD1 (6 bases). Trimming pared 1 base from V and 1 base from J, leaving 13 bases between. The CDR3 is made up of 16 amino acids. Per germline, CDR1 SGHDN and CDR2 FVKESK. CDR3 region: CASSQVGGAGNTEAFF. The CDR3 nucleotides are TGTGCCAGCAGCCAAGTTGGGGGCGCAGGGAACACTGAAGCTTTCTTT.

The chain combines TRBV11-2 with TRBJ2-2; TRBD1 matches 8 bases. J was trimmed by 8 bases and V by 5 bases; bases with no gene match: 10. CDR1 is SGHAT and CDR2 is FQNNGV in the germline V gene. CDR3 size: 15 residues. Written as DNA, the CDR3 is TGTGCCAGCAGCCTACAGGGGGGACCTTTTGGGGAGCTGTTTTTT. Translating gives CASSLQGGPFGELFF.

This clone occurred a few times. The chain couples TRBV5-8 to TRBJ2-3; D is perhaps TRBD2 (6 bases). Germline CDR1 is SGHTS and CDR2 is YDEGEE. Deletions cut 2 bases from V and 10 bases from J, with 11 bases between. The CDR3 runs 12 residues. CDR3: CASSFSGRPQYF. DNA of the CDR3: TGTGCCAGCAGCTTTTCAGGGAGGCCGCAGTATTTT.

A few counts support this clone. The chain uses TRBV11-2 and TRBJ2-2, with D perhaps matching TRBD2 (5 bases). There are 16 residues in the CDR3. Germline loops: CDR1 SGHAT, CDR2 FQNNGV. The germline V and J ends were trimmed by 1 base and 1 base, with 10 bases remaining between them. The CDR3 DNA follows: TGTGCCAGCAGCTTAGGAGGGCATATGAACACCGGGGAGCTGTTTTTT. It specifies CASSLGGHMNTGELFF.

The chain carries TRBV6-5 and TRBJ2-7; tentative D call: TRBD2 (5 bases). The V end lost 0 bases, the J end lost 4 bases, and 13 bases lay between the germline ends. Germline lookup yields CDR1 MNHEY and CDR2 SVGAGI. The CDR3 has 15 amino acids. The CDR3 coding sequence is TGTGCCAGCAGTTACTCGAAGGATAGCGCTTACGAGCAGTACTTC. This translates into CASSYSKDSAYEQYF.

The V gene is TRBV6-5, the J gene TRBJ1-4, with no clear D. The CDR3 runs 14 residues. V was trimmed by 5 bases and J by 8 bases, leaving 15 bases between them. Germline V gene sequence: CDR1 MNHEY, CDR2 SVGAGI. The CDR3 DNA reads TGTGCCAGCAGTAAGGACCCCCGAGGCGAAAAACTGTTTTTT. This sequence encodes CASSKDPRGEKLFF.

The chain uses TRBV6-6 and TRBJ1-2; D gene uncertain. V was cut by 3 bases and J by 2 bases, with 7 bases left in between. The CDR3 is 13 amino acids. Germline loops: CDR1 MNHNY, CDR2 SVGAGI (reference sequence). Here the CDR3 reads CASSYQENYGYTF. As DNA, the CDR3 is TGTGCCAGCAGTTATCAGGAAAACTATGGCTACACCTTC.

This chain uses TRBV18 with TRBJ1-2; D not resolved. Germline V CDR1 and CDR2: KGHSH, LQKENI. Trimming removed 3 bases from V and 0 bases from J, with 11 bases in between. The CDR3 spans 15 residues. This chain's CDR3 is CASSPNSAPNYGYTF. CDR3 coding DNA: TGTGCCAGCTCACCGAACAGCGCCCCTAACTATGGCTACACCTTC.

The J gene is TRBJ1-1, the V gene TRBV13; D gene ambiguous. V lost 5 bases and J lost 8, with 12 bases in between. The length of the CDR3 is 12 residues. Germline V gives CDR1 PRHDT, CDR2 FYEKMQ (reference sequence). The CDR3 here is CASSGSGSEAFF. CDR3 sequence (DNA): TGTGCCAGCAGCGGGTCGGGGTCGGAAGCTTTCTTT.

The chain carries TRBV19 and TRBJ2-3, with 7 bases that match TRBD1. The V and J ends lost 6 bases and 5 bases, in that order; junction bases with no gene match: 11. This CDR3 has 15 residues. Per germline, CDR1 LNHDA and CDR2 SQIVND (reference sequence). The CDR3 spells CASSLGQGERDTQYF. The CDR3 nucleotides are TGTGCCAGTAGCCTGGGGCAGGGGGAAAGAGATACGCAGTATTTT.

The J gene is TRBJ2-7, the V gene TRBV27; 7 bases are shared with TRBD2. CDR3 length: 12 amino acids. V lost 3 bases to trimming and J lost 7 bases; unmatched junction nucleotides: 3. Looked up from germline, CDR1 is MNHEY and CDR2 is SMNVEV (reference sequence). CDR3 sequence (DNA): TGTGCCAGCAGTTTTACCGGGGGGGAGCAGTACTTC. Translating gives CASSFTGGEQYF.

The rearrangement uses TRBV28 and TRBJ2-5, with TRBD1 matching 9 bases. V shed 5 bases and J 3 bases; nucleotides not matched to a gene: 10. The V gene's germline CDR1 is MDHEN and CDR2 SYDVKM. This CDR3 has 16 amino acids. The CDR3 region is CASSVRDRTGEETQYF. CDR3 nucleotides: TGTGCCAGCAGTGTCCGCGATCGGACAGGGGAAGAGACCCAGTACTTC.

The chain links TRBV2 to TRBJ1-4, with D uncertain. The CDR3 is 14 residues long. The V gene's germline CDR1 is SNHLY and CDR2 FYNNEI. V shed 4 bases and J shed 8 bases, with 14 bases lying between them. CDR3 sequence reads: CASSAGKVGEKLFF. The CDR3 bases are TGTGCCAGCAGTGCGGGGAAGGTTGGCGAAAAACTGTTTTTT.

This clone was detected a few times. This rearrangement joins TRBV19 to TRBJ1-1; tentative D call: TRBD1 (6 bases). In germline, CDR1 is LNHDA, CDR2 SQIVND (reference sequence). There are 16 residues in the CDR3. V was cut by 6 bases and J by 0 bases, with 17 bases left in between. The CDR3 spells CASSEQQGLMNTEAFF. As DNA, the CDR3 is TGTGCCAGTAGCGAACAACAGGGCCTCATGAACACTGAAGCTTTCTTT.

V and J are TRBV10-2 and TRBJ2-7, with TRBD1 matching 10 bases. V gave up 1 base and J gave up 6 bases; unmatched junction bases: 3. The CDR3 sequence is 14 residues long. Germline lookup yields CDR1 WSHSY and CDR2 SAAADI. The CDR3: CASSELTGGVEQYF. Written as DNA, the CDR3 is TGCGCCAGCAGTGAGTTGACAGGGGGCGTCGAGCAGTACTTC.

The CDR3 here is CAWSPQGGNTEAFF. The CDR3 nucleotides are TGTGCCTGGAGTCCCCAGGGGGGGAACACTGAAGCTTTCTTT. This chain joins TRBV30 and TRBJ1-1; 7 bases agree with TRBD1. V lost 2 bases and J lost 1; bases outside the gene matches: 4. Germline assignment: CDR1 GTSNPN and CDR2 SVGIG (reference sequence). CDR3 size: 14 residues.

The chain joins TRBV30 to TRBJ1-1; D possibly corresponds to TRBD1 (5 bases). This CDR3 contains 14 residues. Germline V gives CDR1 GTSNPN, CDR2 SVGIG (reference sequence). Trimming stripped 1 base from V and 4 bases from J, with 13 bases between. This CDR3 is CAWSGVGGFTEAFF. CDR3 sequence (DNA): TGTGCCTGGAGTGGCGTCGGGGGTTTCACTGAAGCTTTCTTT. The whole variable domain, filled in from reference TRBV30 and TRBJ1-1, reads SQTIHQWPATLVQPVGSPLSLECTVEGTSNPNLYWYRQAAGRGLQLLFYSVGIGQISSEVPQNLSASRPQDRQFILSSKKLLLSDSGFYLCAWSGVGGFTEAFFGQGTRLTVV.

CDR3 nucleotide sequence: TGTGCCAGCAGCCCAACTAGCGGGACCGGGGAGCTGTTTTTT. Protein: CASSPTSGTGELFF. The V and J genes are TRBV7-2 and TRBJ2-2; 9 positions agree with TRBD2. From germline, CDR1 is SGHTA and CDR2 FQGNSA. V lost 5 bases and J lost 5; bases outside the gene matches: 3. The CDR3 has 14 residues.

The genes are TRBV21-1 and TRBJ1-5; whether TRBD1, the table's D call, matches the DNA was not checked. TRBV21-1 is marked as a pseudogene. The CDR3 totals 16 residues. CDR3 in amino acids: CASRVIIHWHHQPQHF. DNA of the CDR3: TGTGCCAGCAGGGTGATAATACATTGGCATCATCAGCCCCAGCATTTT.

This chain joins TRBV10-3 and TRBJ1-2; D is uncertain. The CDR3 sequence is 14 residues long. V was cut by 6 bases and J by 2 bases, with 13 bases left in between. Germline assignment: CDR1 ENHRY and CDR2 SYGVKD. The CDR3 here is CAIRDPDLNYGYTF. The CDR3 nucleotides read TGTGCCATCAGGGACCCCGATTTAAACTATGGCTACACCTTC.

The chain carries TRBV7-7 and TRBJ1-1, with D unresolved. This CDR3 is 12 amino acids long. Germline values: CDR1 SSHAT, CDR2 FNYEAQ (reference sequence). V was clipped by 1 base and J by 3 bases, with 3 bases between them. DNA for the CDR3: TGTGCCAGCAGCTTAGGGTACACTGAAGCTTTCTTT. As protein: CASSLGYTEAFF. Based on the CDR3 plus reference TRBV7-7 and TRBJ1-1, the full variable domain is GAGVSQSPRYKVTKRGQDVTLRCDPISSHATLYWYQQALGQGPEFLTYFNYEAQPDKSGLPSDRFSAERPEGSISTLTIQRTEQRDSAMYRCASSLGYTEAFFGQGTRLTVV.